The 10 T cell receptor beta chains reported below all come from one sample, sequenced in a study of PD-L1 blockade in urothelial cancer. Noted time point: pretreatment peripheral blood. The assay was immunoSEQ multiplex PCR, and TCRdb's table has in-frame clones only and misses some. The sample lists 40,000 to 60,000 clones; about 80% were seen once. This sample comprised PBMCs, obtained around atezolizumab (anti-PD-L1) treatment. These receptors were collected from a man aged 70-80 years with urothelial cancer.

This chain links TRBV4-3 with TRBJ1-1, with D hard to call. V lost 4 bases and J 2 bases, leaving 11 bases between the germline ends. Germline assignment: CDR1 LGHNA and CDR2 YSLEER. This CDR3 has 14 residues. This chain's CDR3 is CASSPTRGNTEAFF. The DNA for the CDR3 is TGCGCCAGCAGCCCTACTCGAGGAAACACTGAAGCTTTCTTT.

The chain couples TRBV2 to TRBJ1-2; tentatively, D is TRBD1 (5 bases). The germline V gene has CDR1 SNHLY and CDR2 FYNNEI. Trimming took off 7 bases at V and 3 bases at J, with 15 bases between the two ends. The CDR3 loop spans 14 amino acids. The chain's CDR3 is CASIEPGRDYGYTF. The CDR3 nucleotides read TGTGCCAGCATTGAGCCAGGGAGGGACTATGGCTACACCTTC.

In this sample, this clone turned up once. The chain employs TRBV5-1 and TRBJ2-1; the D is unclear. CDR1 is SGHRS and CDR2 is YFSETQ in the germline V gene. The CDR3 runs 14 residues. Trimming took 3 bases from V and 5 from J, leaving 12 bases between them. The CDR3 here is CASSSTGANNEQFF. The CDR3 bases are TGCGCCAGCAGCTCGACCGGAGCAAACAATGAGCAGTTCTTC.

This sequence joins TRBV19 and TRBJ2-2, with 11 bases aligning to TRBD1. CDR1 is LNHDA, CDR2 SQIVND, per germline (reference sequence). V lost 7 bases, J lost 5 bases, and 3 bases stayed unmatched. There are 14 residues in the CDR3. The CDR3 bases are TGTGCCAGTAAAGGACAGGGGGCAACCGGGGAGCTGTTTTTT. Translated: CASKGQGATGELFF.

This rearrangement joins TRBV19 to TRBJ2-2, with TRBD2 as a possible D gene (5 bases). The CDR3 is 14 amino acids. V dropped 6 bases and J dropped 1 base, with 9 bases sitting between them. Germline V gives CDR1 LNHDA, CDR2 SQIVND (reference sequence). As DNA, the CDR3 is TGTGCCAGTAGCCTAGCACAGAACACCGGGGAGCTGTTTTTT. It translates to CASSLAQNTGELFF.

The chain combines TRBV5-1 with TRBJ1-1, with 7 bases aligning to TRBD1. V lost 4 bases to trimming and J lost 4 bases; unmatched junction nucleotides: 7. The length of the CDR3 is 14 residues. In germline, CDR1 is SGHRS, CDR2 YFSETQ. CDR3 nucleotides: TGCGCCAGCAGCCTAACAGGGGCGGTCACTGAAGCTTTCTTT. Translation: CASSLTGAVTEAFF.

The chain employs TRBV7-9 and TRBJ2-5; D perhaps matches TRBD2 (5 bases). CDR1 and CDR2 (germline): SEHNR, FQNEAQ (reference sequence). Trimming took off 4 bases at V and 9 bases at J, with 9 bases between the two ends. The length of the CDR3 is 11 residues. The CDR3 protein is CASSSPGSQYF. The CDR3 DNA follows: TGTGCCAGCAGCTCGCCGGGGTCCCAGTACTTC.

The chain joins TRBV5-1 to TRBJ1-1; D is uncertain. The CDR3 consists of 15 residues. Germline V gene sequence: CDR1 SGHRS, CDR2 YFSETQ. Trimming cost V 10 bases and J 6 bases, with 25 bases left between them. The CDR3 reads CAPRRREELRAEAFF. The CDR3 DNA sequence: TGCGCCCCCCGACGGAGGGAGGAACTCCGGGCTGAAGCTTTCTTT.

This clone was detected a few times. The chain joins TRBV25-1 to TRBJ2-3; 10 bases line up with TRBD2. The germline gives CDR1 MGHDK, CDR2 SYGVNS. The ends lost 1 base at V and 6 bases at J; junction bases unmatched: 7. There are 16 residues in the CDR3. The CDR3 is CASSESKRGGLDTQYF. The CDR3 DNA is TGTGCCAGCAGTGAATCAAAGCGGGGGGGCCTCGATACGCAGTATTTT.

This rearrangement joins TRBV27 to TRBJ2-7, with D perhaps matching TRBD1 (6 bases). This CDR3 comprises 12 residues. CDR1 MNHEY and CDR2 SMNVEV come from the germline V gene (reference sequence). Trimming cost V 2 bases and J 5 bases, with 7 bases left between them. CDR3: CASSLQGNEQYF. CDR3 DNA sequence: TGTGCCAGCAGTTTACAGGGGAACGAGCAGTACTTC.